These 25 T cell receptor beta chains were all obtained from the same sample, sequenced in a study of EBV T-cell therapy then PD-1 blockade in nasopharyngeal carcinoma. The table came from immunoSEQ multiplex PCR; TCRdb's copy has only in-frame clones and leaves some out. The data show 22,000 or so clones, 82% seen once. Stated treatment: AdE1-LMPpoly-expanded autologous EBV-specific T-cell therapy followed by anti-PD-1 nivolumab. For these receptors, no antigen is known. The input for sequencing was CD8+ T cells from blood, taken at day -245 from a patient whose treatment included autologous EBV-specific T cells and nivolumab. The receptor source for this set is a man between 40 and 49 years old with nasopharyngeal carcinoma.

The CDR3 reads CASSLAALSPLHF. The CDR3 DNA follows: TGTGCCAGCAGTCTCGCGGCACTTTCACCCCTCCACTTT. The gene calls are TRBV27 and TRBJ1-6; D unresolved. V shed 5 bases and J shed 9 bases, with 11 bases lying between them. The germline V gene has CDR1 MNHEY and CDR2 SMNVEV (reference sequence). This CDR3 spans 13 amino acids.

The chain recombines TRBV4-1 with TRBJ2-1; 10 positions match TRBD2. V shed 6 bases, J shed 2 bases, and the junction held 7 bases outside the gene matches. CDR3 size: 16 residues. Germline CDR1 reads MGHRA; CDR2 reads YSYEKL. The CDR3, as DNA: TGCGCCAGCAGGGCAGAGCGGGGGGGCACCTACAATGAGCAGTTCTTC. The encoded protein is CASRAERGGTYNEQFF.

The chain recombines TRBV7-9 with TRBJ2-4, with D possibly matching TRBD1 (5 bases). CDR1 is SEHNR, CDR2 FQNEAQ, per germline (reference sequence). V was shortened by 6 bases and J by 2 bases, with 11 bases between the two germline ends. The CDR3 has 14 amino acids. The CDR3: CASSGARSKNIQYF. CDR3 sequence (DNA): TGTGCCAGCAGTGGGGCCAGATCCAAAAACATTCAGTACTTC.

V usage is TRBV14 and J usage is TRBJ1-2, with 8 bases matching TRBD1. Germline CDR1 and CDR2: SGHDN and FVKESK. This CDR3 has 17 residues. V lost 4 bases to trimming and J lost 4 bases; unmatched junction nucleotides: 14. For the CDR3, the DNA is TGTGCCAGCAGCCGACCGGACAGGGTTAAAGGTAGCTATGGCTACACCTTC. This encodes CASSRPDRVKGSYGYTF. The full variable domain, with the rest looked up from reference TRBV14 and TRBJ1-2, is EAGVTQFPSHSVIEKGQTVTLRCDPISGHDNLYWYRRVMGKEIKFLLHFVKESKQDESGMPNNRFLAERTGGTYSTLKVQPAELEDSGVYFCASSRPDRVKGSYGYTFGSGTRLTVV.

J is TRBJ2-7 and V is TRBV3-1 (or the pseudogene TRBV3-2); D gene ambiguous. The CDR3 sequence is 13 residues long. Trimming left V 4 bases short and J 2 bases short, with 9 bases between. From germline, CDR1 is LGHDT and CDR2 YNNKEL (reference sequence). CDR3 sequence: CASSPAPPYEQYF. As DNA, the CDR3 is TGTGCCAGCAGCCCCGCTCCCCCCTACGAGCAGTACTTC.

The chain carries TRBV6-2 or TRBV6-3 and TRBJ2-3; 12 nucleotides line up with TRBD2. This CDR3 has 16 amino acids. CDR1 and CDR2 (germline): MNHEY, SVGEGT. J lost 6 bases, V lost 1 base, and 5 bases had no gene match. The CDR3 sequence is CASSYFASGGEDTQYF. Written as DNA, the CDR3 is TGTGCCAGCAGTTACTTCGCTAGCGGGGGGGAGGATACGCAGTATTTT.

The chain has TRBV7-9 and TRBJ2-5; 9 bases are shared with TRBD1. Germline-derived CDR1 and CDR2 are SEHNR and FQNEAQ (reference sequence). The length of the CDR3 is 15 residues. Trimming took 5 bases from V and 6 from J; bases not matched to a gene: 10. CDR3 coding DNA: TGTGCCAGCAGCCCCGGACAGGGGAATGCAAAGACCCAGTACTTC. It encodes CASSPGQGNAKTQYF.

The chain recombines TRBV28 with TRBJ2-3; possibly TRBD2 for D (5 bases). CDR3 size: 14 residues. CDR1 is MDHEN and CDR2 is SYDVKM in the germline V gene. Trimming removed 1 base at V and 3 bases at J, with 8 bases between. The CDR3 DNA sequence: TGTGCCAGCAGTTTATTTCGGGGTACAGATACGCAGTATTTT. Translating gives CASSLFRGTDTQYF.

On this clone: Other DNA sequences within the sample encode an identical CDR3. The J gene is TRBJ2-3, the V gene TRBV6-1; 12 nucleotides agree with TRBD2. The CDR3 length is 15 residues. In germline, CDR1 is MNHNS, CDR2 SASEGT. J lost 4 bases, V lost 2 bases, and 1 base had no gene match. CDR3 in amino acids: CASSELAGGPDTQYF. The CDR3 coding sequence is TGTGCCAGCAGTGAACTAGCGGGGGGGCCAGATACGCAGTATTTT.

CDR3 residues: CASSLAIAGGPVEQYF. The CDR3 coding sequence is TGCGCCAGCAGCTTGGCTATAGCGGGGGGCCCAGTTGAGCAGTACTTC. J is TRBJ2-7 and V is TRBV5-1, with 10 bases aligning to TRBD2. J lost 7 bases, V lost 0 bases, and 10 bases had no gene match. This CDR3 has 16 amino acids. Germline loops: CDR1 SGHRS, CDR2 YFSETQ.

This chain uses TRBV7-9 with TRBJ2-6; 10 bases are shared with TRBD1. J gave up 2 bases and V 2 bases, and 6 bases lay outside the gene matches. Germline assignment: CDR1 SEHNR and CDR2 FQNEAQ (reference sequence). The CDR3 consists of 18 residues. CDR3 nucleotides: TGTGCCAGCAGCTTATGGGACAGGGGTGTACCTGGGGCCAACGTCCTGACTTTC. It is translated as CASSLWDRGVPGANVLTF. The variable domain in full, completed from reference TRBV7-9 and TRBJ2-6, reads DTGVSQNPRHKITKRGQNVTFRCDPISEHNRLYWYRQTLGQGPEFLTYFQNEAQLEKSRLLSDRFSAERPKGSFSTLEIQRTEQGDSAMYLCASSLWDRGVPGANVLTFGAGSRLTVL.

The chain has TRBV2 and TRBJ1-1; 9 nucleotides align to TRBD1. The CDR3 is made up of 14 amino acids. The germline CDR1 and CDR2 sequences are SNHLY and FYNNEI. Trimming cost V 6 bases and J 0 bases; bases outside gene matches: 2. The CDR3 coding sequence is TGTGCCAGCAGGGGACAGGGCATGAACACTGAAGCTTTCTTT. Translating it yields CASRGQGMNTEAFF.

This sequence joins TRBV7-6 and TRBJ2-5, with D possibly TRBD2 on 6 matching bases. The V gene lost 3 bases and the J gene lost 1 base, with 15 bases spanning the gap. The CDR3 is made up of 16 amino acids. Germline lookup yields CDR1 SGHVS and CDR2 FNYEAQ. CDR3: CASSFLGGPSQETQYF. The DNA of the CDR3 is TGTGCCAGCAGCTTCCTGGGGGGACCGAGCCAAGAGACCCAGTACTTC.

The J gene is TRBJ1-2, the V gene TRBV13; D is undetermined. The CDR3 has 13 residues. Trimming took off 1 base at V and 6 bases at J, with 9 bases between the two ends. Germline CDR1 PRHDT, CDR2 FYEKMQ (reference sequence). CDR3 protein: CASSLEGGNGYTF. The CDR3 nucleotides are TGTGCCAGCAGCTTAGAGGGCGGGAATGGCTACACCTTC.

CDR3 in amino acids: CASSFLPLEGTYNEQFF. The DNA for the CDR3 is TGTGCCAGCAGTTTCCTCCCTCTAGAGGGTACCTACAATGAGCAGTTCTTC. The chain is built from TRBV27 and TRBJ2-1; the D gene is possibly TRBD2 (5 bases). V lost 3 bases and J 2 bases, leaving 17 bases between the germline ends. The CDR3 has 17 residues. From germline, CDR1 is MNHEY and CDR2 SMNVEV (reference sequence).

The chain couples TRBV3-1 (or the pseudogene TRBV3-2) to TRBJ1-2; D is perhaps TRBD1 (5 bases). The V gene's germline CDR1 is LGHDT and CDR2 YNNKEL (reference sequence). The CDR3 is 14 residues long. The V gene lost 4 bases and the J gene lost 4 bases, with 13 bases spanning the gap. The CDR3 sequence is CASSRLVGVYGYTF. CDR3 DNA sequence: TGTGCCAGCAGCCGCCTGGTGGGGGTCTATGGCTACACCTTC.

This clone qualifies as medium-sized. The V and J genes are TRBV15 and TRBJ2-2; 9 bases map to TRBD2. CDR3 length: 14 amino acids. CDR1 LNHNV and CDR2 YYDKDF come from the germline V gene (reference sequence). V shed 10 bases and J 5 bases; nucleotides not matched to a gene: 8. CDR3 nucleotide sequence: TGTGCCAGCGAGAATAGCGGGGGTACCGGGGAGCTGTTTTTT. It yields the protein CASENSGGTGELFF.

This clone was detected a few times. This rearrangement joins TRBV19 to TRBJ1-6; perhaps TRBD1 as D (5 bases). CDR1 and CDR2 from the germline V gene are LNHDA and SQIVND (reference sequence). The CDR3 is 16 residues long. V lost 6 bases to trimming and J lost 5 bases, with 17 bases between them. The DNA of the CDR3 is TGTGCCAGTAGCCGAATGACAGTTTCGAATAATTCACCCCTCCACTTT. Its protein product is CASSRMTVSNNSPLHF.

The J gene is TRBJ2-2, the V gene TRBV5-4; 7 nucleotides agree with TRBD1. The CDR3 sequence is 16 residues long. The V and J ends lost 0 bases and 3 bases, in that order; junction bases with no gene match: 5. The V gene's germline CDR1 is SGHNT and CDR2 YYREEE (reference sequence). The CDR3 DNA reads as TGTGCCAGCAGCTTGGGGTCAGGGGGTGACACCGGGGAGCTGTTTTTT. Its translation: CASSLGSGGDTGELFF.

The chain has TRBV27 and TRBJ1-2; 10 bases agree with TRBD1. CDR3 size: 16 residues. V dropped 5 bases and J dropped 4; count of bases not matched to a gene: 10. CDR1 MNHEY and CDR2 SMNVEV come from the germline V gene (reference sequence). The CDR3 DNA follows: TGTGCCAGCAGTCCCCGAGACAGGGGGCGCGTCTATGGCTACACCTTC. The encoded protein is CASSPRDRGRVYGYTF.

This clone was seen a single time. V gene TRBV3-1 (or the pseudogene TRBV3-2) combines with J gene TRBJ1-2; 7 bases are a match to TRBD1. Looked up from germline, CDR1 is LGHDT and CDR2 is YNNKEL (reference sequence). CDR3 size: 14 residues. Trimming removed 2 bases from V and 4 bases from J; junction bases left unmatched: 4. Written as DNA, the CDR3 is TGTGCCAGCAGCCAACCACAGGGGATCTATGGCTACACCTTC. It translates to CASSQPQGIYGYTF.

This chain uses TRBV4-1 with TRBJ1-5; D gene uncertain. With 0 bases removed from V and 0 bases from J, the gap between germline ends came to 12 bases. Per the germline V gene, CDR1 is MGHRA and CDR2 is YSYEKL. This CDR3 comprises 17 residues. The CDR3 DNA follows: TGCGCCAGCAGCCAAGATCCGTGGGAGGTTAGCAATCAGCCCCAGCATTTT. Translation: CASSQDPWEVSNQPQHF.

This CDR3 reads CASILYGTGEPQHF. The CDR3 nucleotides are TGTGCCAGCATCTTATACGGGACAGGCGAGCCCCAGCATTTT. The rearrangement joins TRBV5-8 to TRBJ1-5; TRBD1 matches at 8 bases. The ends lost 6 bases at V and 8 bases at J; junction bases unmatched: 10. In germline, CDR1 is SGHTS, CDR2 YDEGEE. CDR3 length equals 14 residues.

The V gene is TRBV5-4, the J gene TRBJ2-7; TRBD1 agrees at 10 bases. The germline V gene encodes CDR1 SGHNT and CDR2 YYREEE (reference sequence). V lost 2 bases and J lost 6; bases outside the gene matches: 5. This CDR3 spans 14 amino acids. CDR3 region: CASSFSGTGAEQYF. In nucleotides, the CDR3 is TGTGCCAGCAGCTTTTCTGGGACAGGGGCCGAGCAGTACTTC.

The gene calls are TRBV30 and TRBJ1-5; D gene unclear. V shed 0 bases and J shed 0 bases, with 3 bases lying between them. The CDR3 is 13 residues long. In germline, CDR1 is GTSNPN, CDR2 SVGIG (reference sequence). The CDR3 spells CAWSVGSNQPQHF. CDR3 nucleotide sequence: TGTGCCTGGAGTGTTGGTAGCAATCAGCCCCAGCATTTT.